Below, one TCR beta chain is given with its context. The antigen is unknown. The data originate from a study of Ad26.COV2.S vaccination and SARS-CoV-2 variants. Turning to the study itself: Among those in the COV1001 Ad26.COV2.S trial arm was the donor.

Clones were read by immunoSEQ multiplex PCR, and TCRdb kept only the in-frame ones, dropping some. This table has 380,000 or so clones, about nine tenths appearing once. The treatment: about 20 received Ad26.COV2.S at low or high dose, single or two shots; 5 received placebo; per-sample allocation not given. It was on day 63 after the first vaccine or placebo injection that samples were taken. The donor's status was that of an adult aged 18-55 years in Boston. The CDR3 is 13 residues long. The germline V gene encodes CDR1 SEHNR and CDR2 FQNEAQ (reference sequence). Trimming took off 7 bases at V and 5 bases at J, with 14 bases between the two ends. Study-wide findings and caveats: Placebo recipients showed lower spike-specific TCR breadth than vaccinees.

This receptor was obtained from a person aged 18 to 59 who received the Ad26.COV2.S COVID-19 vaccine or a placebo. The rearrangement links TRBV7-9 to TRBJ1-1; no reliable D call. Sample: peripheral blood, taken in a trial of Ad26.COV2.S vaccine versus placebo. The CDR3 DNA follows: TGTGCCAGCACTAAGACTGGGTTTACTGAAGCTTTCTTT. It is translated as CASTKTGFTEAFF.